A selection of T cell receptor beta chains follows, all from one sample in a study of control samples from healthy donors and cancer patients. Using immunoSEQ multiplex PCR, the repertoire was profiled, and TCRdb retains in-frame clones only, with some absent. The sample lists approximately 180,000 clones; 94% were seen once. Specimen: blood. The receptor set was obtained from a woman between 18 and 30 years old in good health. Both conserved end residues are part of each CDR3. A D gene is named only where the DNA matches it firmly. Clone size is not always given. Where it is, it says once, few, many or a class for expanded clones.

clone_size: once; d_call: -; v_call: TRBV12-1; j_call: TRBJ1-2; cdr3_nt: TGTGCCAGCAGCTCCTGCCGACGACAGGGAGGTAACTATGGCTACACCTTC; cdr3_aa: CASSSCRRQGGNYGYTF
clone_size: -; d_call: -; v_call: TRBV3-1/TRBV3-2; j_call: TRBJ2-1; cdr3_nt: TGTGCCAGCAGCCAAGGGACCCTGAGCTCCTACAATGAGCAGTTCTTC; cdr3_aa: CASSQGTLSSYNEQFF
clone_size: -; d_call: TRBD2; v_call: TRBV6-2/TRBV6-3; j_call: TRBJ2-3; cdr3_nt: TGTGCCAGCAGCCCAGCGGGGGGGGCAGATACGCAGTATTTT; cdr3_aa: CASSPAGGADTQYF
clone_size: once; d_call: -; v_call: TRBV20-1; j_call: TRBJ1-4; cdr3_nt: TGCAGTGCCCCACGCGAGGAAAAACTGTTTTTT; cdr3_aa: CSAPREEKLFF
clone_size: -; d_call: TRBD2; v_call: TRBV14; j_call: TRBJ2-7; cdr3_nt: TGTGCCAGCAGCCAAGTAGCGGGATACGAGCAGTACTTC; cdr3_aa: CASSQVAGYEQYF
clone_size: -; d_call: -; v_call: TRBV6-5; j_call: TRBJ2-7; cdr3_nt: TGTGCCAGCAGTTCCCCAGGAGTATACGAGCAGTACTTC; cdr3_aa: CASSSPGVYEQYF
clone_size: -; d_call: TRBD1; v_call: TRBV9; j_call: TRBJ1-1; cdr3_nt: TGTGCCAGCAGCCGGGACAGGGACACTGAAGCTTTCTTT; cdr3_aa: CASSRDRDTEAFF
clone_size: -; d_call: -; v_call: TRBV4-1; j_call: TRBJ1-6; cdr3_nt: TGCGCCAGCAGCCAAATAGGGCTTGGATCACCCCTCCACTTT; cdr3_aa: CASSQIGLGSPLHF
clone_size: -; d_call: -; v_call: TRBV3-1/TRBV3-2; j_call: TRBJ1-3; cdr3_nt: TGTGCCAGCAGCCACCGGGGCCTTGGGCACACCATATATTTT; cdr3_aa: CASSHRGLGHTIYF
clone_size: -; d_call: -; v_call: TRBV2; j_call: TRBJ1-5; cdr3_nt: TGTGCCAGCAGTGATCTTCGCGGTCAGCCCCAGCATTTT; cdr3_aa: CASSDLRGQPQHF
clone_size: once; d_call: TRBD1; v_call: TRBV18; j_call: TRBJ1-1; cdr3_nt: TGTGCCAGCTCACGGTTGGGGACAGGACATAAAGGTAACACTGAAGCTTTCTTT; cdr3_aa: CASSRLGTGHKGNTEAFF
clone_size: few; d_call: -; v_call: TRBV7-9; j_call: TRBJ2-2; cdr3_nt: TGTGCCAGCAGCGGGACCACCGGGGAGCTGTTTTTT; cdr3_aa: CASSGTTGELFF
clone_size: -; d_call: -; v_call: TRBV11-2; j_call: TRBJ2-7; cdr3_nt: TGTGCCAGCAGCTTACAAGGATATGAGCAGTACTTC; cdr3_aa: CASSLQGYEQYF
clone_size: -; d_call: -; v_call: TRBV10-3; j_call: TRBJ2-7; cdr3_nt: TGTGCCACCTCAGACCCGGGACACTCCTACGAGCAGTACTTC; cdr3_aa: CATSDPGHSYEQYF
clone_size: -; d_call: -; v_call: TRBV5-1; j_call: TRBJ1-2; cdr3_nt: TGCGCCAGCAGCGTACGATCTAACTATGGCTACACCTTC; cdr3_aa: CASSVRSNYGYTF
clone_size: -; d_call: TRBD1; v_call: TRBV6-5; j_call: TRBJ1-4; cdr3_nt: TGTGCCAGCAGTTACGTGACAGGGCCAGGGGAAAAACTGTTTTTT; cdr3_aa: CASSYVTGPGEKLFF
clone_size: -; d_call: -; v_call: TRBV6-6; j_call: TRBJ2-1; cdr3_nt: TGTGCCAGCAGTTACTCTAGAAATGAGCAGTTCTTC; cdr3_aa: CASSYSRNEQFF
clone_size: once; d_call: -; v_call: TRBV2; j_call: TRBJ2-7; cdr3_nt: TGTGCCAGTAGGACTGCCTACGAGCAGTACTTC; cdr3_aa: CASRTAYEQYF
clone_size: -; d_call: -; v_call: TRBV11-3; j_call: TRBJ2-1; cdr3_nt: TGTGCCAGCAGCTTACGGACCTCCTACAATGAGCAGTTCTTC; cdr3_aa: CASSLRTSYNEQFF
clone_size: -; d_call: -; v_call: TRBV18; j_call: TRBJ1-5; cdr3_nt: TGTGCCAGCTCACCGTCAGGGGCCACTAGCAATCAGCCCCAGCATTTT; cdr3_aa: CASSPSGATSNQPQHF
clone_size: -; d_call: TRBD1; v_call: TRBV4-2; j_call: TRBJ1-5; cdr3_nt: TGTGCCAGCAGCCAAGAGATGGGACAGGGCTTGCCCCAGCATTTT; cdr3_aa: CASSQEMGQGLPQHF
clone_size: -; d_call: -; v_call: TRBV6-5; j_call: TRBJ1-2; cdr3_nt: TGTGCCAGCAACGGTATCGGGACGGACTATGGCTACACCTTC; cdr3_aa: CASNGIGTDYGYTF
clone_size: once; d_call: TRBD1; v_call: TRBV2; j_call: TRBJ1-5; cdr3_nt: TGTGCCAGCAGTGAATACAGGGGAAGCAATCAGCCCCAGCATTTT; cdr3_aa: CASSEYRGSNQPQHF
clone_size: -; d_call: -; v_call: TRBV6-5; j_call: TRBJ1-5; cdr3_nt: TGTGCCAGCGGTAAACGGGGGCAGCCCCAGCATTTT; cdr3_aa: CASGKRGQPQHF
clone_size: -; d_call: -; v_call: TRBV13; j_call: TRBJ1-3; cdr3_nt: TGTGCCAGCAGCTTAGGGTCGATCTCTGGAAACACCATATATTTT; cdr3_aa: CASSLGSISGNTIYF
clone_size: -; d_call: TRBD1; v_call: TRBV15; j_call: TRBJ2-1; cdr3_nt: TGTGCCACCAGCACTTTCCCGGGACAGGGGTTTCGGAATGAGCAGTTCTTC; cdr3_aa: CATSTFPGQGFRNEQFF
clone_size: -; d_call: -; v_call: TRBV18; j_call: TRBJ1-1; cdr3_nt: TGTGCCAGCTCACCTACAGACACTGAAGCTTTCTTT; cdr3_aa: CASSPTDTEAFF
clone_size: once; d_call: -; v_call: TRBV15; j_call: TRBJ2-7; cdr3_nt: TGTGCCACCAGCAGTAATAGTGACGGACCCTACGAGCAGTACTTC; cdr3_aa: CATSSNSDGPYEQYF
clone_size: -; d_call: -; v_call: TRBV9; j_call: TRBJ1-3; cdr3_nt: TGTGCCAGCAGTGTCCTTGACTCTGGAAACACCATATATTTT; cdr3_aa: CASSVLDSGNTIYF
clone_size: once; d_call: TRBD1; v_call: TRBV7-9; j_call: TRBJ2-3; cdr3_nt: TGTGCCAGCAGCTTAGCCTTTAGTGTGGGACAGGGGACAGATACGCAGTATTTT; cdr3_aa: CASSLAFSVGQGTDTQYF
clone_size: -; d_call: -; v_call: TRBV21-1; j_call: TRBJ1-1; cdr3_nt: TGTGCCAGCAGCAACCCCGACCCCCGGCCGGACACTGAAGCTTTCTTT; cdr3_aa: CASSNPDPRPDTEAFF
clone_size: -; d_call: -; v_call: TRBV27; j_call: TRBJ1-1; cdr3_nt: TGTGCCAGCAGTCCAAATCCCTTCCGCACTGAAGCTTTCTTT; cdr3_aa: CASSPNPFRTEAFF
clone_size: -; d_call: TRBD1; v_call: TRBV4-3; j_call: TRBJ2-7; cdr3_nt: TGCGCCAGCAGCCAAGATAGAGGGACAGACCGCGAGCAGTACTTC; cdr3_aa: CASSQDRGTDREQYF
clone_size: -; d_call: -; v_call: TRBV12-3/TRBV12-4; j_call: TRBJ2-5; cdr3_nt: TGTGCCAGCGCCGGAGAGACCCAGTACTTC; cdr3_aa: CASAGETQYF
clone_size: -; d_call: TRBD1; v_call: TRBV3-1/TRBV3-2; j_call: TRBJ1-1; cdr3_nt: TGTGCCAGCAGCCGTGGACAGGGGGCCACTGAAGCTTTCTTT; cdr3_aa: CASSRGQGATEAFF
clone_size: -; d_call: -; v_call: TRBV27; j_call: TRBJ1-5; cdr3_nt: TGTGCCAGCAGACCTAATCGGGTGTCCCAGCCCCAGCATTTT; cdr3_aa: CASRPNRVSQPQHF
clone_size: -; d_call: -; v_call: TRBV6-2/TRBV6-3; j_call: TRBJ2-2; cdr3_nt: TGTGCCAGCAGTTACTCGATTATCGCCGGGGAGCTGTTTTTT; cdr3_aa: CASSYSIIAGELFF
clone_size: -; d_call: -; v_call: TRBV4-1; j_call: TRBJ1-1; cdr3_nt: TGCGCCAGCAGCCAAGAAGAGGGAATGAACACTGAAGCTTTCTTT; cdr3_aa: CASSQEEGMNTEAFF